Shown below are 2 T cell receptor beta chains from a single sample sequenced in a study of T-cell reconstitution after alpha-beta-depleted transplantation in children (dated by TCRdb to the mid-2010s). In light of the paper, this sample's treatment or condition label describes: allogeneic hematopoietic cell transplantation with graft depleted of TCRalphabeta T cells and CD19 B cells. Preparation of the library involved PCR. Sequenced on an Illumina HiSeq 2500. TCR libraries were prepared with molecular barcoding, using unique molecular identifiers to normalize TCRbeta repertoire quantification. TCRdb reprocessing: public reads trimmed at Q25 with fastp, clones called with MiXCR, in-frame beta chains kept. All rows with the same CDR3 protein become a single entry with the most common DNA and genes. Across this sample there are 530,000 or so distinct CDR3 sequences, with about a quarter seen only once. The ten largest clones add up to 36% of the sample.

The sample was PBMCs, taken before TCRalphabeta/CD19-depleted stem cell transplant. These receptors all stem from a boy younger than two with Wiskott-Aldrich syndrome, due to receive a stem cell transplant.

The chain has TRBV5-1 and TRBJ2-1, with 7 positions matching TRBD2. Looked up from germline, CDR1 is SGHRS and CDR2 is YFSETQ. V lost 2 bases to trimming and J lost 2 bases; unmatched junction nucleotides: 10. The CDR3 has 17 residues. The CDR3 DNA is TGCGCCAGCAGCTTCGGACTAGTCAGTTCCCCCTACAATGAGCAGTTCTTC. Its translation: CASSFGLVSSPYNEQFF.

This clonotype came up a few times. The gene calls are TRBV5-4 and TRBJ2-6; no reliable D call. V shed 0 bases and J shed 0 bases, with 7 bases lying between them. Germline V CDR1 and CDR2: SGHNT, YYREEE (reference sequence). The CDR3 is made up of 16 amino acids. The CDR3 spells CASSLAVSSGANVLTF. The CDR3 DNA is TGTGCCAGCAGCTTGGCCGTTAGCTCTGGGGCCAACGTCCTGACTTTC. Full variable domain (missing parts from reference TRBV5-4 and TRBJ2-6): ETGVTQSPTHLIKTRGQQVTLRCSSQSGHNTVSWYQQALGQGPQFIFQYYREEENGRGNFPPRFSGLQFPNYSSELNVNALELDDSALYLCASSLAVSSGANVLTFGAGSRLTVL.